This T cell receptor beta chain was retrieved from a study of cytomegalovirus exposure and HLA in healthy donors. The V and J ends lost 10 bases and 2 bases respectively, with 9 bases between them. The CDR3 consists of 12 residues. CDR1 SGHVS and CDR2 FQNEAQ come from the germline V gene. Concerning this clone itself: Its specificity is unknown.

Profiling relied on immunoSEQ multiplex PCR, and the TCRdb table lists in-frame clones only, not all of them. The sample consists of 150,000 to 200,000 clones, 87% of them appearing once. Whole-study findings and limits: The CMV antigen specificity of a few CMV-associated chains was confirmed through in vitro analysis. Subsequent analysis found a tendency for first-cohort TCR clusters to co-occur within the 120 or so validation repertoires. Cytomegalovirus-associated status was assigned to 150 or so TCR beta chains.

The J gene is TRBJ2-4, the V gene TRBV7-8; maybe TRBD2 (5 bases). The sequence derives from a woman in her 30s in good health and CMV-seronegative. The sequencing sample was made of PBMCs. The CDR3 coding sequence is TGTGCCACCCGGGGTTCCAAAAACATTCAGTACTTC. Its translation is CATRGSKNIQYF.